The 19 T cell receptor beta chains given below trace back to one sample, sequenced in a study of cytomegalovirus exposure and HLA in healthy donors (dated by TCRdb to about 2017). To prepare the library, the immunoSEQ multiplex PCR assay was applied. For the multiplex PCR, a mixture combining 60 forward primers for TCR Vbeta segments and 13 reverse primers for TCR Jbeta segments was used. TCRdb re-hosts the immuneACCESS table, in-frame sequences only. Its copies lack some clones; in the studies checked, an unresolved V gene accounts for under half of them, and the cause for the rest is not known. A total of around 140,000 clones appear in this sample, 60% to 80% of them only once. The ten largest clones capture about 1.7% of the sample. Sequenced sample: PBMCs. The receptors were gathered from a female donor in good health and CMV-seronegative.

The chain joins TRBV5-1 to TRBJ2-3; maybe TRBD1 (5 bases). The CDR3 spans 15 residues. Deletions cut 0 bases from V and 5 bases from J, with 13 bases between. In germline, CDR1 is SGHRS, CDR2 YFSETQ. Here the CDR3 reads CASSLGGQGIDTQYF. The CDR3 DNA is TGCGCCAGCAGCTTGGGGGGCCAGGGAATAGATACGCAGTATTTT.

This sequence joins TRBV11-2 and TRBJ2-7, with D perhaps matching TRBD2 (5 bases). V dropped 1 base and J dropped 2 bases, with 9 bases sitting between them. Germline CDR1 reads SGHAT; CDR2 reads FQNNGV. The CDR3 runs 14 residues. In DNA form, the CDR3 reads TGTGCCAGCAGCTTAGCGTCCGGGACCTACGAGCAGTACTTC. It is translated as CASSLASGTYEQYF.

The gene calls are TRBV7-2 and TRBJ1-1, with TRBD1 matching over 8 bases. V lost 5 bases, J lost 7 bases, and 12 bases stayed unmatched. The CDR3 contains 15 residues. From germline, CDR1 is SGHTA and CDR2 FQGNSA. The CDR3 bases are TGTGCCAGCAGCGCCCGACAGGGGCGGGCACTTGAAGCTTTCTTT. Translating gives CASSARQGRALEAFF.

J is TRBJ2-7 and V is TRBV27, with TRBD2 matching over 10 bases. Germline CDR1 and CDR2: MNHEY and SMNVEV (reference sequence). The J segment lost 3 bases and the V segment lost 6 bases, leaving 11 bases of the junction unmatched. The CDR3 spans 16 residues. The CDR3 DNA follows: TGTGCCAGCAGAGGCCCATTCACTAGCGGGATCTACGAGCAGTACTTC. Amino acid sequence: CASRGPFTSGIYEQYF.

V is TRBV2 and J is TRBJ2-3; 8 positions match TRBD2. CDR1 is SNHLY, CDR2 FYNNEI, per germline. The CDR3 sequence is 16 residues long. V lost 5 bases, J lost 2 bases, and 9 bases stayed unmatched. CDR3 sequence: CASSWRAGANTDTQYF. The CDR3 region has the DNA TGTGCCAGCAGTTGGAGAGCGGGGGCCAACACAGATACGCAGTATTTT.

V is TRBV6-5 and J is TRBJ2-7, with 12 bases fitting TRBD2. The length of the CDR3 is 15 residues. V was pared by 5 bases and J by 6 bases, with 8 bases of the junction left unmatched. Germline CDR1 and CDR2: MNHEY and SVGAGI. CDR3 loop: CASSPLLAGGGEQYF. The CDR3 region has the DNA TGTGCCAGCAGTCCCTTACTAGCGGGGGGAGGCGAGCAGTACTTC.

This clone was recorded once. The CDR3 loop is CASSPGGNQPQHF. The CDR3 nucleotides are TGTGCCAGCTCACCTGGGGGGAATCAGCCCCAGCATTTT. The chain has TRBV18 and TRBJ1-5, with TRBD1 as a possible D gene (5 bases). V lost 3 bases and J lost 4, with 7 bases in between. Germline lookup yields CDR1 KGHSH and CDR2 LQKENI. This CDR3 has 13 amino acids.

This clone was recorded a few times. The rearrangement joins TRBV2 to TRBJ1-1; TRBD1 aligns across 7 bases. The CDR3 extends over 13 amino acids. V shed 7 bases, J shed 1 base, and the junction held 3 bases outside the gene matches. CDR1 is SNHLY and CDR2 is FYNNEI in the germline V gene. The CDR3 loop reads CASNRQGNTEAFF. As DNA, the CDR3 is TGTGCCAGCAACAGACAGGGGAACACTGAAGCTTTCTTT.

The chain uses TRBV4-1 and TRBJ2-1, with 7 positions matching TRBD1. The CDR3 extends over 14 amino acids. V shed 5 bases and J 3 bases; nucleotides not matched to a gene: 4. Per the germline V gene, CDR1 is MGHRA and CDR2 is YSYEKL. CDR3 DNA sequence: TGCGCCAGCAGCTACGGGACAGTCTACAATGAGCAGTTCTTC. It is translated as CASSYGTVYNEQFF.

This clone appeared a few times. The chain uses TRBV6-1 and TRBJ2-1, with D hard to call. The CDR3 contains 15 residues. From germline, CDR1 is MNHNS and CDR2 SASEGT. The V and J ends lost 3 bases and 4 bases respectively, with 13 bases between them. The CDR3 DNA reads TGTGCCAGCAGTGAGACTGTGGTCCTTTACAATGAGCAGTTCTTC. This codes for CASSETVVLYNEQFF.

CDR3 in amino acids: CASSARGVGSNQPQHF. The CDR3 region has the DNA TGTGCCAGCAGTGCCAGGGGTGTCGGTAGCAATCAGCCCCAGCATTTT. The J gene is TRBJ1-5, the V gene TRBV2, with a tentative D call TRBD1 (6 bases). Germline-derived CDR1 and CDR2 are SNHLY and FYNNEI. This CDR3 is built from 16 residues. Deletions cut 4 bases from V and 0 bases from J, with 13 bases between.

The J gene is TRBJ2-3, the V gene TRBV28, with TRBD1 matching over 11 bases. Trimming cost V 5 bases and J 4 bases; bases outside gene matches: 2. This CDR3 contains 14 residues. Germline V CDR1 and CDR2: MDHEN, SYDVKM. CDR3 nucleotides: TGTGCCAGCAGTCTGGGACAGGGGGCAGATACGCAGTATTTT. This codes for CASSLGQGADTQYF.

This sequence joins TRBV30 and TRBJ2-5, with D perhaps matching TRBD1 (6 bases). The CDR3 consists of 12 residues. The germline V and J ends were trimmed by 4 bases and 5 bases, with 11 bases remaining between them. In germline, CDR1 is GTSNPN, CDR2 SVGIG (reference sequence). Here the CDR3 DNA reads TGTGCCTGGACTGGGGGCGAGGAGACCCAGTACTTC. The encoded protein is CAWTGGEETQYF.

The rearrangement links TRBV7-2 to TRBJ2-7; 10 nucleotides match TRBD1. V was clipped by 5 bases and J by 3 bases; unmatched bases: 7. The CDR3 runs 15 residues. Germline V gives CDR1 SGHTA, CDR2 FQGNSA. CDR3 sequence reads: CASSGGQGKVYEQYF. The DNA for the CDR3 is TGTGCCAGCAGCGGGGGACAGGGGAAGGTCTACGAGCAGTACTTC.

The chain combines TRBV5-1 with TRBJ1-1; tentative D call: TRBD1 (6 bases). The CDR3 consists of 15 residues. Trimming stripped 2 bases from V and 3 bases from J, with 14 bases between. Germline lookup yields CDR1 SGHRS and CDR2 YFSETQ. The CDR3 loop is CASSLSGTSDTEAFF. CDR3 in DNA: TGCGCCAGCAGCTTATCCGGGACATCTGACACTGAAGCTTTCTTT.

For the CDR3, the DNA is TGTGCCAGTAGTGCCGGGACTACGAACACCGGGGAGCTGTTTTTT. This gives the protein CASSAGTTNTGELFF. The V and J genes are TRBV19 and TRBJ2-2, with 7 nucleotides matching TRBD2. Germline V gives CDR1 LNHDA, CDR2 SQIVND (reference sequence). The ends lost 5 bases at V and 0 bases at J; junction bases unmatched: 3. This CDR3 spans 15 amino acids.

The V call is TRBV6-4, the J call TRBJ2-1; 7 bases fit TRBD1. The length of the CDR3 is 12 residues. CDR1 MRHNA and CDR2 SNTAGT come from the germline V gene. The V and J ends lost 2 bases and 9 bases, in that order; junction bases with no gene match: 1. Written as DNA, the CDR3 is TGTGCCAGCAGTGACAGGGGGCGTGAGCAGTTCTTC. It specifies CASSDRGREQFF.

The chain employs TRBV6-5 and TRBJ1-1; 9 nucleotides line up with TRBD1. V dropped 5 bases and J dropped 3; count of bases not matched to a gene: 7. The V gene's germline CDR1 is MNHEY and CDR2 SVGAGI. The CDR3 extends over 15 amino acids. This CDR3 is CASSNRDRVDTEAFF. CDR3 DNA: TGTGCCAGCAGTAACCGGGACAGGGTAGACACTGAAGCTTTCTTT.

The genes are TRBV2 and TRBJ2-1; 7 bases match TRBD2. J was trimmed by 8 bases and V by 5 bases; bases with no gene match: 12. The CDR3 totals 15 residues. The V gene's germline CDR1 is SNHLY and CDR2 FYNNEI. Here the CDR3 reads CASSWEGGPSDEQFF. DNA of the CDR3: TGTGCCAGCAGTTGGGAGGGAGGGCCCTCGGATGAGCAGTTCTTC.